The 29 T cell receptor beta chains in this list originate from one sample, sequenced in a study of blood T cell repertoires in COVID-19. Method: immunoSEQ multiplex PCR; TCRdb's copy keeps in-frame clones and lacks some. This repertoire shows 120,000 to 150,000 clones, just under 90% found once; its top ten account for around 8.3%. The sequenced sample was peripheral blood. The receptors were gathered from a woman aged 45-60 years with active or convalescent COVID-19.

The V and J genes are TRBV28 and TRBJ1-5; a weak D match, TRBD1 (5 bases). Trimming took 1 base from V and 4 from J, leaving 11 bases between them. The CDR3 runs to 15 residues. Per germline, CDR1 MDHEN and CDR2 SYDVKM. This CDR3 is CASSLFPGDNQPQHF. The CDR3 region has the DNA TGTGCCAGCAGTTTATTCCCGGGGGATAATCAGCCCCAGCATTTT.

The V call is TRBV19, the J call TRBJ2-3; a possible D gene is TRBD2 (6 bases). CDR3 size: 17 residues. The germline V gene encodes CDR1 LNHDA and CDR2 SQIVND (reference sequence). With 5 bases removed from V and 0 bases from J, the gap between germline ends came to 18 bases. CDR3 amino acids: CASSPERAGISTDTQYF. For the CDR3, the DNA is TGTGCCAGTAGTCCCGAGAGGGCGGGGATAAGCACAGATACGCAGTATTTT. The full variable domain, with the rest looked up from reference TRBV19 and TRBJ2-3, is DGGITQSPKYLFRKEGQNVTLSCEQNLNHDAMYWYRQDPGQGLRLIYYSQIVNDFQKGDIAEGYSVSREKKESFPLTVTSAQKNPTAFYLCASSPERAGISTDTQYFGPGTRLTVL.

The gene calls are TRBV30 and TRBJ1-1; TRBD1 might be the D (5 bases). Trimming left V 3 bases short and J 0 bases short, with 23 bases between. CDR3 size: 18 residues. Germline values: CDR1 GTSNPN, CDR2 SVGIG (reference sequence). The CDR3 nucleotides read TGTGCCTGGAGGCCTGGGGGTACGCTGGGGGGACTGAACACTGAAGCTTTCTTT. Amino acid sequence: CAWRPGGTLGGLNTEAFF.

This sequence joins TRBV11-2 and TRBJ1-1; TRBD1 agrees at 7 bases. V lost 2 bases, J lost 5 bases, and 5 bases stayed unmatched. The CDR3 extends over 14 amino acids. Germline V gene lookup returns CDR1 SGHAT and CDR2 FQNNGV. The CDR3 DNA is TGTGCCAGCAGCTTAATGGCAGGGGGGACTGAAGCTTTCTTT. Its translation is CASSLMAGGTEAFF.

The chain recombines TRBV7-3 with TRBJ1-1; 10 bases align to TRBD1. Germline CDR1 is SGHTA and CDR2 is FQGTGA. This CDR3 is built from 15 residues. Unmatched junction bases numbered 5, after V lost 3 bases and J lost 4 bases. The CDR3 region has the DNA TGTGCCAGCAGCTTGGGACAGGGGTTTTTCACTGAAGCTTTCTTT. Protein: CASSLGQGFFTEAFF.

The CDR3, as DNA: TGTGCCAGCAGCTTAAGGGGGAATCAGCCCCAGCATTTT. It is translated as CASSLRGNQPQHF. The rearrangement joins TRBV7-2 to TRBJ1-5; D is possibly TRBD1 (6 bases). The CDR3 has 13 residues. Per the germline V gene, CDR1 is SGHTA and CDR2 is FQGNSA. V was trimmed by 2 bases and J by 4 bases, leaving 6 bases between them.

J is TRBJ2-1 and V is TRBV6-6, with 13 bases matching TRBD2. The CDR3 is 18 amino acids. The germline V gene has CDR1 MNHNY and CDR2 SVGAGI (reference sequence). V shed 5 bases, J shed 7 bases, and the junction held 14 bases outside the gene matches. CDR3 in DNA: TGTGCCAGCAGTCTCCGACTAGCGGGAGGTCCCGGTTGGAATGAGCAGTTCTTC. Translating it yields CASSLRLAGGPGWNEQFF.

The rearrangement links TRBV30 to TRBJ1-2, with no clear D. The germline CDR1 and CDR2 sequences are GTSNPN and SVGIG (reference sequence). This CDR3 is built from 13 residues. Trimming took 4 bases from V and 4 from J, leaving 13 bases between them. As DNA, the CDR3 is TGTGCCTGGACCCCGTCCCCTTCCTATGGCTACACCTTC. Residues: CAWTPSPSYGYTF.

The chain recombines TRBV15 with TRBJ2-7, with TRBD1 matching 8 bases. CDR3 length: 14 residues. Germline V CDR1 and CDR2: LNHNV, YYDKDF (reference sequence). V lost 0 bases to trimming and J lost 6 bases; unmatched junction nucleotides: 4. This CDR3 reads CATSRDDRGGEQYF. Written as DNA, the CDR3 is TGTGCCACCAGCAGAGACGACAGGGGCGGCGAGCAGTACTTC. Based on the CDR3 plus reference TRBV15 and TRBJ2-7, the full variable domain is DAMVIQNPRYQVTQFGKPVTLSCSQTLNHNVMYWYQQKSSQAPKLLFHYYDKDFNNEADTPDNFQSRRPNTSFCFLDIRSPGLGDTAMYLCATSRDDRGGEQYFGPGTRLTVT.

The rearrangement joins TRBV11-1 to TRBJ2-1; maybe TRBD1 (6 bases). This CDR3 comprises 15 residues. Germline CDR1 SGHAT, CDR2 FQDESV (reference sequence). V was trimmed by 0 bases and J by 10 bases, leaving 16 bases between them. DNA of the CDR3: TGTGCCAGCAGCTTAGCATTCCAGGGGCCTAGGGAGCAGTTCTTC. Translating gives CASSLAFQGPREQFF.

The rearrangement uses TRBV19 and TRBJ1-2; D is perhaps TRBD1 (5 bases). The V and J ends lost 3 bases and 5 bases respectively, with 13 bases between them. The CDR3 spans 14 residues. Germline CDR1 and CDR2: LNHDA and SQIVND (reference sequence). CDR3 region: CASSMVQGLYGYTF. The DNA of the CDR3 is TGTGCCAGTAGTATGGTTCAGGGTTTGTATGGCTACACCTTC.

The chain joins TRBV2 to TRBJ2-1, with no clear D. Germline V gives CDR1 SNHLY, CDR2 FYNNEI. The CDR3 contains 12 residues. V was cut by 6 bases and J by 6 bases, with 9 bases left in between. In DNA form, the CDR3 reads TGTGCCAGCAGGACAATACGCAATGAGCAGTTCTTC. This translates into CASRTIRNEQFF. Using reference TRBV2 and TRBJ2-1 for the parts outside the CDR3, the full variable domain is EPEVTQTPSHQVTQMGQEVILRCVPISNHLYFYWYRQILGQKVEFLVSFYNNEISEKSEIFDDQFSVERPDGSNFTLKIRSTKLEDSAMYFCASRTIRNEQFFGPGTRLTVL.

The chain uses TRBV18 and TRBJ1-1; the match to TRBD1 covers 7 bases. CDR1 and CDR2 from the germline V gene are KGHSH and LQKENI. This CDR3 comprises 14 residues. J was trimmed by 0 bases and V by 6 bases; bases with no gene match: 4. The CDR3 DNA sequence: TGTGCCAGCTCGCGGGACAGATTGAACACTGAAGCTTTCTTT. Translating it yields CASSRDRLNTEAFF.

This sequence joins TRBV2 and TRBJ1-1; the D is unclear. V dropped 1 base and J dropped 1 base, with 13 bases sitting between them. The germline V gene encodes CDR1 SNHLY and CDR2 FYNNEI. The CDR3 runs 16 residues. CDR3 region: CASSEEIRGANTEAFF. The CDR3 nucleotides are TGTGCCAGCAGTGAAGAAATTCGGGGAGCGAACACTGAAGCTTTCTTT.

Only one count was recorded for this clone. V is TRBV7-3 and J is TRBJ2-3, with 7 bases fitting TRBD1. The CDR3 has 18 residues. After removal of 2 bases from V and 2 bases from J, the junction contained 13 bases not matched to a gene. CDR1 is SGHTA, CDR2 FQGTGA, per germline. CDR3 protein: CASSLVLTGVDSTDTQYF. As DNA, the CDR3 is TGTGCCAGCAGCTTAGTATTAACAGGGGTCGATTCCACAGATACGCAGTATTTT.

The chain has TRBV6-6 and TRBJ1-5, with 9 bases aligning to TRBD1. Germline loops: CDR1 MNHNY, CDR2 SVGAGI (reference sequence). V was pared by 10 bases and J by 5 bases, with 6 bases of the junction left unmatched. There are 13 residues in the CDR3. CDR3 residues: CAITGQGDQPQHF. CDR3 in DNA: TGTGCCATTACGGGACAGGGTGATCAGCCCCAGCATTTT.

The gene calls are TRBV5-6 and TRBJ2-7, with a weak D call TRBD2 (6 bases). Trimming shortened V by 0 bases and J by 2 bases, and 9 bases separated the two germline ends. The germline V gene encodes CDR1 SGHDT and CDR2 YYEEEE. The CDR3 totals 14 residues. CDR3: CASSLGQRAYEQYF. The CDR3 DNA is TGTGCCAGCAGCTTGGGGCAGCGGGCCTACGAGCAGTACTTC. Based on the CDR3 plus reference TRBV5-6 and TRBJ2-7, the full variable domain is DAGVTQSPTHLIKTRGQQVTLRCSPKSGHDTVSWYQQALGQGPQFIFQYYEEEERQRGNFPDRFSGHQFPNYSSELNVNALLLGDSALYLCASSLGQRAYEQYFGPGTRLTVT.

The chain links TRBV9 to TRBJ2-7, with D tentatively TRBD2 (6 bases). Germline V gene lookup returns CDR1 SGDLS and CDR2 YYNGEE. V was shortened by 7 bases and J by 5 bases, with 16 bases between the two germline ends. This CDR3 has 13 residues. CDR3 sequence: CASGFGGADEQYF. The CDR3 nucleotides are TGTGCCAGCGGTTTTGGAGGGGCGGACGAGCAGTACTTC.

The chain combines TRBV4-3 with TRBJ2-7, with TRBD2 identical over 8 bases. The CDR3 is 14 amino acids. The V gene's germline CDR1 is LGHNA and CDR2 YSLEER. The V and J ends lost 1 base and 5 bases, in that order; junction bases with no gene match: 4. The CDR3 sequence: CASSQAGGTHEQYF. For the CDR3, the DNA is TGCGCCAGCAGCCAAGCGGGGGGGACCCACGAGCAGTACTTC.

V and J are TRBV28 and TRBJ1-2, with 8 bases matching TRBD1. CDR3 length equals 13 residues. V shed 11 bases and J 2 bases; nucleotides not matched to a gene: 7. CDR1 is MDHEN, CDR2 SYDVKM, per germline. DNA for the CDR3: TGTGCCGGGAGACAGGGGATCAACTATGGCTACACCTTC. This translates into CAGRQGINYGYTF.

V is TRBV9 and J is TRBJ2-2; 8 bases are a match to TRBD1. The CDR3 sequence is 16 residues long. Germline V CDR1 and CDR2: SGDLS, YYNGEE. The trim removed 3 bases at V and 7 bases at J, leaving 11 bases unmatched. CDR3 DNA: TGTGCCAGCAGCGGTGAACCGGGACAGGCTTTCGGGGAGCTGTTTTTT. The encoded protein is CASSGEPGQAFGELFF. The full variable domain, rest sourced from reference TRBV9 and TRBJ2-2, is DSGVTQTPKHLITATGQRVTLRCSPRSGDLSVYWYQQSLDQGLQFLIQYYNGEERAKGNILERFSAQQFPDLHSELNLSSLELGDSALYFCASSGEPGQAFGELFFGEGSRLTVL.

V and J are TRBV18 and TRBJ1-2; 7 nucleotides line up with TRBD1. This CDR3 has 16 residues. The germline gives CDR1 KGHSH, CDR2 LQKENI. V shed 0 bases, J shed 7 bases, and the junction held 11 bases outside the gene matches. The CDR3, as DNA: TGTGCCAGCTCACCACCTCTATTATTAGGGGGCAGTGGCTACACCTTC. The encoded protein is CASSPPLLLGGSGYTF. The full variable domain, completed using reference TRBV18 and TRBJ1-2, is NAGVMQNPRHLVRRRGQEARLRCSPMKGHSHVYWYRQLPEEGLKFMVYLQKENIIDESGMPKERFSAEFPKEGPSILRIQQVVRGDSAAYFCASSPPLLLGGSGYTFGSGTRLTVV.

The rearrangement uses TRBV3-1 (or the pseudogene TRBV3-2) and TRBJ2-7; 10 bases agree with TRBD2. CDR3 size: 18 residues. The germline V gene has CDR1 LGHDT and CDR2 YNNKEL (reference sequence). Losses at the gene ends were 0 bases for V and 3 bases for J; bases not matched to a gene: 11. CDR3 coding DNA: TGTGCCAGCAGCCAAGATATTGGTAGACTAGCGGGCATCTACGAGCAGTACTTC. Its translation is CASSQDIGRLAGIYEQYF.

The chain carries TRBV28 and TRBJ1-2, with D maybe TRBD1 (5 bases). This CDR3 region has 18 residues. CDR1 MDHEN and CDR2 SYDVKM come from the germline V gene. V lost 8 bases to trimming and J lost 1 base, with 26 bases between them. The CDR3 DNA is TGTGCCAGCGACACCCCCCAGGAGAGCGCAGGGCGTAACTATGGCTACACCTTC. Amino acids: CASDTPQESAGRNYGYTF.

The gene calls are TRBV5-1 and TRBJ2-1, with 9 nucleotides matching TRBD1. Germline CDR1 SGHRS, CDR2 YFSETQ. CDR3 size: 15 residues. The ends lost 3 bases at V and 9 bases at J; junction bases unmatched: 10. The CDR3 bases are TGCGCCAGCAGCTCCCGGGACAGGGTGGTGGTTGAGCAGTTCTTC. This gives the protein CASSSRDRVVVEQFF.

This chain connects TRBV19 to TRBJ2-3; a weak D match, TRBD2 (5 bases). Germline assignment: CDR1 LNHDA and CDR2 SQIVND (reference sequence). The V end lost 1 base, the J end lost 3 bases, and 8 bases lay between the germline ends. CDR3 size: 14 residues. The CDR3 nucleotides are TGTGCCAGTAGTATAGGCGGGCGTACAGATACGCAGTATTTT. It is translated as CASSIGGRTDTQYF.

The chain couples TRBV5-4 to TRBJ2-3; D possibly corresponds to TRBD1 (5 bases). The CDR3 extends over 15 amino acids. From germline, CDR1 is SGHNT and CDR2 YYREEE (reference sequence). V dropped 6 bases and J dropped 2 bases, with 16 bases sitting between them. This CDR3 is CASKLYPTATDTQYF. In DNA, the CDR3 is TGTGCCAGCAAGTTATACCCGACAGCCACAGATACGCAGTATTTT.

This chain uses TRBV9 with TRBJ2-1; D perhaps matches TRBD1 (5 bases). The CDR3 is 14 residues long. Germline CDR1 SGDLS, CDR2 YYNGEE. V lost 6 bases, J lost 9 bases, and 19 bases lay in between. CDR3 nucleotide sequence: TGTGCCAGCAATCAGGGCGGCAGCAACGGTGAGCAGTTCTTC. The encoded protein is CASNQGGSNGEQFF.

As concerns this clone: The identical CDR3 is also encoded by other nucleotide sequences in the sample. The V and J genes are TRBV7-2 and TRBJ1-5; the D gene is possibly TRBD1 (5 bases). Trimming cost V 6 bases and J 0 bases, with 12 bases left between them. Germline CDR1 reads SGHTA; CDR2 reads FQGNSA. The CDR3 spans 15 residues. CDR3 loop: CASSSGHSSNQPQHF. The DNA of the CDR3 is TGTGCCAGCAGTTCTGGACACAGTAGCAATCAGCCCCAGCATTTT.